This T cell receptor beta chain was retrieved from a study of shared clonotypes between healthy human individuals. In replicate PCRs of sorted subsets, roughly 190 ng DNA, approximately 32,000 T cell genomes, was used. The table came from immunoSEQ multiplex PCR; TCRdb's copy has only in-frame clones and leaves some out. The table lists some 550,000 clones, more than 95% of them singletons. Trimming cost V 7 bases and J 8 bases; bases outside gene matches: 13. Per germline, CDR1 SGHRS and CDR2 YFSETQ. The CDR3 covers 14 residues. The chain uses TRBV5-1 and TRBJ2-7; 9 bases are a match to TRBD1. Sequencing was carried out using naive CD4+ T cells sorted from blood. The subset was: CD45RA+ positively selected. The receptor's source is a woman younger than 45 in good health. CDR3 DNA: TGCGCCAGCGATCCGGGACAGGGTACTAGGAAGCAGTACTTC. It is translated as CASDPGQGTRKQYF.